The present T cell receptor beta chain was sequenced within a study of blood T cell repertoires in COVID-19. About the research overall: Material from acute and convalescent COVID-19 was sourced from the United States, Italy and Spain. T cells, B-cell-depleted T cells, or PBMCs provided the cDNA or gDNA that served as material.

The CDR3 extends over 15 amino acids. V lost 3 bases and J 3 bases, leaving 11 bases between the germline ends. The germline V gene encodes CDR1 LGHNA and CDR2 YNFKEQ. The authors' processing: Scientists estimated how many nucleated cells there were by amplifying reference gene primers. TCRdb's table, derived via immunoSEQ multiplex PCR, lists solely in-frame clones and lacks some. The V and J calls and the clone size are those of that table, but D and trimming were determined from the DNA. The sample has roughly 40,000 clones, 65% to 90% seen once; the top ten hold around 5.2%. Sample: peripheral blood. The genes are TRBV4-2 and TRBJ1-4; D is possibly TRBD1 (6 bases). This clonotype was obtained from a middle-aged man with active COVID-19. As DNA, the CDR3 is TGTGCCAGCAGCCAGATCGGGACACCTAATGAAAAACTGTTTTTT. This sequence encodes CASSQIGTPNEKLFF.